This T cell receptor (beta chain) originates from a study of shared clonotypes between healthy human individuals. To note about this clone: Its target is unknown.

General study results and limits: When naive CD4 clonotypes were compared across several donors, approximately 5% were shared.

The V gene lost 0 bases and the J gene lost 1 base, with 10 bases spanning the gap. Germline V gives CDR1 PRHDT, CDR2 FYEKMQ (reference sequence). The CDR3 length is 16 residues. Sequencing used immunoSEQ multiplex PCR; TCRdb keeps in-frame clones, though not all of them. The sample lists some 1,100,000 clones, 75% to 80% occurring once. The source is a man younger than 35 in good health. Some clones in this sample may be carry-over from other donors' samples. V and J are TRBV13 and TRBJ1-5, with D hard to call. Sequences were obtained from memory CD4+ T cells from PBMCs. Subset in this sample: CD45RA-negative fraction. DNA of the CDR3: TGTGCCAGCAGCTTAGGAGGGAGCGGCAGCAATCAGCCCCAGCATTTT. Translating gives CASSLGGSGSNQPQHF.